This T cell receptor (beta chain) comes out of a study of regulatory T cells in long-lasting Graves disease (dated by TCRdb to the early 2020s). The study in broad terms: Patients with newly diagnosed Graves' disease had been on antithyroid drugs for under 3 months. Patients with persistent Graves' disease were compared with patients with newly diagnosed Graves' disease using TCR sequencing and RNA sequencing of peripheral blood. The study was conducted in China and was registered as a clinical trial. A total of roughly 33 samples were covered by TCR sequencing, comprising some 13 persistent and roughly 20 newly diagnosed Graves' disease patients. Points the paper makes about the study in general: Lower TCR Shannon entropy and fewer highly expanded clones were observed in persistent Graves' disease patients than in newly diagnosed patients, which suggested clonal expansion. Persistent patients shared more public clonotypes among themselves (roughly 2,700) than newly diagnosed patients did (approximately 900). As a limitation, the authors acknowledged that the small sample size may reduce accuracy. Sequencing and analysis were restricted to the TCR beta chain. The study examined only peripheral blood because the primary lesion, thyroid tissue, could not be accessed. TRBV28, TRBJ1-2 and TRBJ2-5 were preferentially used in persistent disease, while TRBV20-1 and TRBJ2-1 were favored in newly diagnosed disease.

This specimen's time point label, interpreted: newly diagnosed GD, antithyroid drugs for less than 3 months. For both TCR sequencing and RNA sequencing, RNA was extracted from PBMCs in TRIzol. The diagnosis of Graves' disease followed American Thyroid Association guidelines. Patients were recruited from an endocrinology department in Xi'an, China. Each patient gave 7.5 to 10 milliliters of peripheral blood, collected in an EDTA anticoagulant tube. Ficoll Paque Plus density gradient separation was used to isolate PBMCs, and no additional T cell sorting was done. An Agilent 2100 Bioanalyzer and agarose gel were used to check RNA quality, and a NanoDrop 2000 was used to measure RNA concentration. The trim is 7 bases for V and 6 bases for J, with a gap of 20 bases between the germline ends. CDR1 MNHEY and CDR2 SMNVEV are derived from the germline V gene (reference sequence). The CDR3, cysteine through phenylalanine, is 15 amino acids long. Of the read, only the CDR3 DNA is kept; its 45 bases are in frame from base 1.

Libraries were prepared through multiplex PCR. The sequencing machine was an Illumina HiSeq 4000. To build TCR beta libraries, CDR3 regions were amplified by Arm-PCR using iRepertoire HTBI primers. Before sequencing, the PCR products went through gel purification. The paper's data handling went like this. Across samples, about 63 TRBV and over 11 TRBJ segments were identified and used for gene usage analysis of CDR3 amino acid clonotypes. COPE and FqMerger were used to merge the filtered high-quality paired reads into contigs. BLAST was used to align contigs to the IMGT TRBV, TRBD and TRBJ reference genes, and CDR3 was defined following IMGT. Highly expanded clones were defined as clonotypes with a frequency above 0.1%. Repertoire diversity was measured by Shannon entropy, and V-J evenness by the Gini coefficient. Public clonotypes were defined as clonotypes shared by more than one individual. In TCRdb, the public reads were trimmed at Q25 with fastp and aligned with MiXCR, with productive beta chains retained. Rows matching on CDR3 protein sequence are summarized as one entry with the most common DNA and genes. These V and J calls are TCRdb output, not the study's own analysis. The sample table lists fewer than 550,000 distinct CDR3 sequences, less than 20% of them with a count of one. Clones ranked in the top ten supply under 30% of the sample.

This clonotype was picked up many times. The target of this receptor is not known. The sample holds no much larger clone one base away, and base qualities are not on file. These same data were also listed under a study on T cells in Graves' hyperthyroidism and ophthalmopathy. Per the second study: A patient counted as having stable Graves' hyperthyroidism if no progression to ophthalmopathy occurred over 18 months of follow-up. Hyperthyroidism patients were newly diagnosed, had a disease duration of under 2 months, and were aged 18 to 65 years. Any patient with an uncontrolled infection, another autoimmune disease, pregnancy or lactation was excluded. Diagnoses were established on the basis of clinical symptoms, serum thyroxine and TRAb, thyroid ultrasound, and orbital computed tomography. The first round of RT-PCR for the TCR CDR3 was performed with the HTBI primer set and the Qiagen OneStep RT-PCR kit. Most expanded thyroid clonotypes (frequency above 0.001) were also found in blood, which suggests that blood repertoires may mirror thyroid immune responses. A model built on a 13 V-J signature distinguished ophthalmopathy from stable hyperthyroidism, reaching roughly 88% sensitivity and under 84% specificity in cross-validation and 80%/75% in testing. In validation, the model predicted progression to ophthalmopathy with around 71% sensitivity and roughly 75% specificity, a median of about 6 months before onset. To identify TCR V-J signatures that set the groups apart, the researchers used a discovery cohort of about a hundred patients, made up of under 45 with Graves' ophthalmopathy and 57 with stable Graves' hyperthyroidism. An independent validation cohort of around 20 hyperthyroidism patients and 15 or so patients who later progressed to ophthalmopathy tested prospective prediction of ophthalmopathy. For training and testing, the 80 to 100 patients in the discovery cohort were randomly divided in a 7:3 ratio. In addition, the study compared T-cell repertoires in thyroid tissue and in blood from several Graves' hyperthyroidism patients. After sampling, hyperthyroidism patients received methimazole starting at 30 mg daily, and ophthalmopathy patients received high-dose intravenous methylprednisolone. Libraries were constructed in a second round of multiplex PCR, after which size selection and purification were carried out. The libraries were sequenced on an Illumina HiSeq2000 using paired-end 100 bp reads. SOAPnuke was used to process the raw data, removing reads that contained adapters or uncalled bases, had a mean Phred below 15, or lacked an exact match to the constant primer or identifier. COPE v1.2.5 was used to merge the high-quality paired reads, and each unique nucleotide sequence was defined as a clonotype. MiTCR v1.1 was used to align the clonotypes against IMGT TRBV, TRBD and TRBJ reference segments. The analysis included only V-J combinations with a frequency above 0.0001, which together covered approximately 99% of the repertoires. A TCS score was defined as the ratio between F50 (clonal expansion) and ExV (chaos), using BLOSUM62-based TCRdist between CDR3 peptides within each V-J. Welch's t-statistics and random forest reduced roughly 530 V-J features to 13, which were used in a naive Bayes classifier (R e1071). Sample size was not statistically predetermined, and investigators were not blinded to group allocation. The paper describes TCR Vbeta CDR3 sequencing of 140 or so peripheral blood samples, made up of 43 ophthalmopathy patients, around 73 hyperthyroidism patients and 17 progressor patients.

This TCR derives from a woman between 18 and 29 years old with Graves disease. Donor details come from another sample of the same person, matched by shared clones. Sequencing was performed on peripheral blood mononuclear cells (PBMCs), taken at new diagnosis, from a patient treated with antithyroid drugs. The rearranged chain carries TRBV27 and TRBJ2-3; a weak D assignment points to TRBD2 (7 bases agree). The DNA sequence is TGTGCCAGCACCCTCCGGGGGGCCGCGAGGGATACGCAGTATTTT. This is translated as CASTLRGAARDTQYF.